This T cell receptor beta chain was captured in a study of early T cells in non-severe SARS-CoV-2 infection. As for the study in general: Chains stayed unpaired after sequencing of bulk RNA from unsorted whole blood.

Findings of the study overall: VDJdb matching, biased toward anti-spike CD8 responses, missed private and CD4 specificities.

In this sample, this clonotype is medium-sized. The antigen is unknown. TCRdb fed the 5' RACE reads into MiXCR, producing one record per CDR3 protein. The data show about 47,000 distinct CDR3 sequences, approximately 9% seen once. Germline V CDR1 and CDR2: SGHTA, FQGNSA. V was clipped by 2 bases and J by 0 bases, with 14 bases between them. There are 17 residues in the CDR3. The source is an adult who was a healthcare worker with PCR-confirmed SARS-CoV-2 infection or an uninfected control (not recorded which). Material: whole blood, obtained at baseline. This sequence joins TRBV7-2 and TRBJ1-5; D possibly corresponds to TRBD1 (5 bases). The CDR3 sequence: CASSLNQPGNSNQPQHF. CDR3 DNA: TGTGCCAGCAGCTTAAACCAACCAGGGAATAGCAATCAGCCCCAGCATTTT. Combining the CDR3 with reference TRBV7-2 and TRBJ1-5 gives the whole variable domain GAGVSQSPSNKVTEKGKDVELRCDPISGHTALYWYRQSLGQGLEFLIYFQGNSAPDKSGLPSDRFSAERTGGSVSTLTIQRTQQEDSAVYLCASSLNQPGNSNQPQHFGDGTRLSIL.